The clone carrying this T cell receptor (beta chain) was counted many times. Its antigen is not known. V shed 4 bases and J 0 bases; nucleotides not matched to a gene: 0. The CDR3 extends over 16 amino acids. The germline V gene encodes CDR1 LGHNA and CDR2 YNFKEQ. With template switching, a universal primer site was added, and the cDNA carried unique molecular identifiers. TCRdb analysed the 5' RACE reads with MiXCR anew, one entry per CDR3 protein. This table holds 1.5 million to 2 million distinct CDR3 sequences, under 35% found once. The data originate from a study of identical twins. Overall study results and limits: For out-of-frame alpha sequences shared by twins, low generation probability was in excess. Instead of following the same donors, the conclusions were based on cross-sectional statistical analysis. Zero-insertion analyses were open to partial confounding by invariant MAIT and iNKT cells.

The rearrangement uses TRBV4-2 and TRBJ1-6; TRBD1 agrees at 10 bases. This TCR was recovered from a newborn girl in good health. Source material: cord blood. The DNA of the CDR3 is TGTGCCAGCAGCCGGACAGGGGGCTCCTATAATTCACCCCTCCACTTT. Translation gives CASSRTGGSYNSPLHF.